The 25 T cell receptor beta chains reported below all come from one sample, sequenced in a study of siplizumab effects on memory and regulatory T cells. Assay used: immunoSEQ multiplex PCR; TCRdb lists only in-frame clones, some missing. The table records some 99,000 clones, roughly 94% of them present only once. Sequencing was done on a sample of Tregs sorted from blood. These receptors were obtained from a human donor in good health.

This clone was counted a few times. CDR3 bases: TGTGCCAGCAGTTTATCCGACCGCAATGGCTACACCTTC. Translating gives CASSLSDRNGYTF. The rearrangement links TRBV28 to TRBJ1-2; no reliable D call. Trimming pared 1 base from V and 6 bases from J, leaving 9 bases between. Per the germline V gene, CDR1 is MDHEN and CDR2 is SYDVKM. The CDR3 consists of 13 residues.

The chain employs TRBV10-3 and TRBJ1-1; D remains ambiguous. The germline CDR1 and CDR2 sequences are ENHRY and SYGVKD. Trimming removed 4 bases at V and 1 base at J, with 7 bases between. This CDR3 contains 13 residues. This CDR3 reads CAISGLGNTEAFF. Written as DNA, the CDR3 is TGTGCCATCAGTGGTTTGGGGAACACTGAAGCTTTCTTT.

In nucleotides, the CDR3 is TGTGCCAGCAGCTTGTGGTACAATGAGCAGTTCTTC. Residues: CASSLWYNEQFF. The chain combines TRBV11-2 with TRBJ2-1; D unclear. CDR3 length: 12 residues. The ends were cut back, 3 bases at V and 4 bases at J, with 4 bases in the middle. Germline V gives CDR1 SGHAT, CDR2 FQNNGV.

The rearrangement joins TRBV6-5 to TRBJ1-5; the D is unclear. V was clipped by 5 bases and J by 0 bases, with 2 bases between them. Per the germline V gene, CDR1 is MNHEY and CDR2 is SVGAGI. The CDR3 runs 12 residues. CDR3: CASSTSNQPQHF. For the CDR3, the DNA is TGTGCCAGCAGTACTAGCAATCAGCCCCAGCATTTT.

V usage is TRBV6-1 and J usage is TRBJ1-5, with 8 bases that match TRBD1. The V gene end was trimmed by 5 bases and the J gene end by 9 bases; junction bases not matched to a gene: 12. The germline CDR1 and CDR2 sequences are MNHNS and SASEGT. The CDR3 length is 15 residues. CDR3 protein: CASSSDRVAPGPQHF. The CDR3 bases are TGTGCCAGCAGTTCGGACAGGGTTGCCCCAGGGCCCCAGCATTTT.

This clone was seen a single time. J is TRBJ2-4 and V is TRBV5-1; unclear D gene. Trimming stripped 0 bases from V and 0 bases from J, with 13 bases between. This CDR3 contains 17 residues. Germline V gives CDR1 SGHRS, CDR2 YFSETQ. The CDR3 is CASSLGSARLAKNIQYF. The CDR3 DNA reads as TGCGCCAGCAGCTTGGGTTCGGCGAGACTAGCCAAAAACATTCAGTACTTC.

V usage is TRBV9 and J usage is TRBJ2-3, with 9 bases that match TRBD1. After removal of 4 bases from V and 3 bases from J, the junction contained 6 bases not matched to a gene. There are 15 residues in the CDR3. The germline CDR1 and CDR2 sequences are SGDLS and YYNGEE. CDR3: CASSPRTGVTDTQYF. The CDR3 DNA reads as TGTGCCAGCAGCCCTCGGACAGGGGTAACAGATACGCAGTATTTT.

The chain combines TRBV2 with TRBJ1-1; D gene uncertain. In germline, CDR1 is SNHLY, CDR2 FYNNEI. V gave up 3 bases and J gave up 11 bases, with 10 bases separating them. The CDR3 sequence is 11 residues long. The CDR3 bases are TGTGCCAGCAGTGACCGGGTTCCCGCTTTCTTT. Translated, it gives CASSDRVPAFF.

A few counts support this clone. The chain is built from TRBV2 and TRBJ2-7; D is uncertain. The CDR3 covers 11 residues. Germline V lookup: CDR1 SNHLY, CDR2 FYNNEI. V gave up 7 bases and J gave up 2 bases, with 6 bases separating them. The CDR3 region has the DNA TGTGCCAGCAACACAGCCTACGAGCAGTACTTC. It codes for CASNTAYEQYF.

The V gene is TRBV6-1, the J gene TRBJ1-2; 7 nucleotides align to TRBD1. The CDR3 is 13 amino acids. With 4 bases clipped from V and 4 bases from J, the junction kept 3 bases outside the gene matches. Germline V gene data show CDR1 as MNHNS and CDR2 as SASEGT. In DNA form, the CDR3 reads TGTGCCAGCAGTGTAGGGACAGCCTATGGCTACACCTTC. The encoded protein is CASSVGTAYGYTF.

V usage is TRBV6-6 and J usage is TRBJ1-5, with a tentative D call TRBD1 (5 bases). This CDR3 is built from 15 residues. V lost 7 bases, J lost 2 bases, and 15 bases lay in between. Germline values: CDR1 MNHNY, CDR2 SVGAGI (reference sequence). CDR3 coding DNA: TGTGCCAGCACTGGGCAGGGAGCGGGCAATCAGCCCCAGCATTTT. This encodes CASTGQGAGNQPQHF.

The V gene is TRBV4-1, the J gene TRBJ1-4, with D maybe TRBD1 (6 bases). Trimming removed 1 base from V and 8 bases from J, with 14 bases in between. From germline, CDR1 is MGHRA and CDR2 YSYEKL. The CDR3 loop spans 15 amino acids. The CDR3 DNA follows: TGCGCCAGCAGCCAAGGTGGCAGGGGTAGGGAAAAACTGTTTTTT. It yields the protein CASSQGGRGREKLFF.

The V and J genes are TRBV6-1 and TRBJ1-5; D not certain. Germline values: CDR1 MNHNS, CDR2 SASEGT. With 4 bases removed from V and 3 bases from J, the gap between germline ends came to 19 bases. The CDR3 length is 17 residues. The CDR3 DNA reads as TGTGCCAGCAGTGGATTCCTGGGGAGCAGAACCAATCAGCCCCAGCATTTT. Translating gives CASSGFLGSRTNQPQHF.

This chain joins TRBV7-3 and TRBJ2-1; maybe TRBD1 (7 bases). This CDR3 has 14 residues. With 4 bases removed from V and 7 bases from J, the gap between germline ends came to 14 bases. Germline CDR1 SGHTA, CDR2 FQGTGA. CDR3 loop: CASSSHQGGNEQFF. The DNA of the CDR3 is TGTGCCAGCAGCTCACACCAGGGGGGTAATGAGCAGTTCTTC.

This rearrangement joins TRBV11-2 to TRBJ2-7; 10 nucleotides match TRBD2. The CDR3 loop spans 15 amino acids. Germline trimming cut 5 bases from V and 2 bases from J; bases unmatched to any gene: 6. CDR1 and CDR2 from the germline V gene are SGHAT and FQNNGV. This CDR3 reads CASSPSGRATYEQYF. The DNA for the CDR3 is TGTGCCAGCAGCCCGAGCGGGAGGGCAACCTACGAGCAGTACTTC. The whole variable domain, remainder taken from reference TRBV11-2 and TRBJ2-7, is EAGVAQSPRYKIIEKRQSVAFWCNPISGHATLYWYQQILGQGPKLLIQFQNNGVVDDSQLPKDRFSAERLKGVDSTLKIQPAKLEDSAVYLCASSPSGRATYEQYFGPGTRLTVT.

The chain combines TRBV7-9 with TRBJ2-1, with 8 bases lining up with TRBD2. Trimming removed 0 bases from V and 2 bases from J; junction bases left unmatched: 12. The CDR3 covers 19 residues. Germline CDR1 SEHNR, CDR2 FQNEAQ (reference sequence). The CDR3 loop is CASSLARLAYYLAYNEQFF. CDR3 nucleotide sequence: TGTGCCAGCAGCTTAGCCAGACTAGCGTATTACTTAGCCTACAATGAGCAGTTCTTC. Full variable domain (missing parts from reference TRBV7-9 and TRBJ2-1): DTGVSQNPRHKITKRGQNVTFRCDPISEHNRLYWYRQTLGQGPEFLTYFQNEAQLEKSRLLSDRFSAERPKGSFSTLEIQRTEQGDSAMYLCASSLARLAYYLAYNEQFFGPGTRLTVL.

The chain has TRBV7-9 and TRBJ1-1, with D unresolved. Trimming took off 5 bases at V and 3 bases at J, with 22 bases between the two ends. The CDR3 has 17 amino acids. The germline V gene encodes CDR1 SEHNR and CDR2 FQNEAQ (reference sequence). CDR3 loop: CASSREGSWGPHTEAFF. CDR3 DNA sequence: TGTGCCAGCAGCCGGGAAGGGTCGTGGGGTCCTCACACTGAAGCTTTCTTT.

The genes are TRBV19 and TRBJ1-5, with D tentatively TRBD1 (5 bases). The CDR3 runs to 16 residues. The germline CDR1 and CDR2 sequences are LNHDA and SQIVND (reference sequence). The germline V and J ends were trimmed by 1 base and 6 bases, with 16 bases remaining between them. CDR3 region: CASSIVLGLLGQPQHF. CDR3 nucleotides: TGTGCCAGTAGTATAGTTTTGGGGCTGTTGGGTCAGCCCCAGCATTTT.

J is TRBJ2-3 and V is TRBV30, with 11 bases fitting TRBD2. J was trimmed by 4 bases and V by 0 bases; bases with no gene match: 3. Germline V gives CDR1 GTSNPN, CDR2 SVGIG (reference sequence). The CDR3 has 15 residues. As DNA, the CDR3 is TGTGCCTGGAGTGTTAGCGGGAGGGCCTCAGATACGCAGTATTTT. It is translated as CAWSVSGRASDTQYF. The whole variable domain, remainder taken from reference TRBV30 and TRBJ2-3, is SQTIHQWPATLVQPVGSPLSLECTVEGTSNPNLYWYRQAAGRGLQLLFYSVGIGQISSEVPQNLSASRPQDRQFILSSKKLLLSDSGFYLCAWSVSGRASDTQYFGPGTRLTVL.

CDR3 sequence reads: CATSRDLRTEAFF. The CDR3 DNA reads TGTGCCACCTCAAGGGACTTAAGGACTGAAGCTTTCTTT. V is TRBV9 and J is TRBJ1-1; TRBD1 is a possible D gene (5 bases). From germline, CDR1 is SGDLS and CDR2 YYNGEE. The V end lost 9 bases, the J end lost 5 bases, and 17 bases lay between the germline ends. CDR3 length equals 13 residues.

The chain couples TRBV10-2 to TRBJ1-2; D perhaps matches TRBD1 (6 bases). CDR3 length: 14 amino acids. V lost 8 bases to trimming and J lost 1 base, with 14 bases between them. The germline V gene encodes CDR1 WSHSY and CDR2 SAAADI. The CDR3 sequence is CASRQGGGNYGYTF. For the CDR3, the DNA is TGCGCCAGCCGCCAGGGAGGGGGTAACTATGGCTACACCTTC.

J is TRBJ2-7 and V is TRBV5-8, with 8 bases fitting TRBD1. Germline CDR1 SGHTS, CDR2 YDEGEE. The CDR3 totals 15 residues. V gave up 1 base and J gave up 2 bases; unmatched junction bases: 5. The CDR3 nucleotides read TGTGCCAGCAGCTTGCGGGACAGGAAACCCTACGAGCAGTACTTC. Residues: CASSLRDRKPYEQYF.

This clone occurred once. This rearrangement joins TRBV6-1 to TRBJ2-5; D gene ambiguous. The ends were cut back, 1 base at V and 5 bases at J, with 17 bases in the middle. Per the germline V gene, CDR1 is MNHNS and CDR2 is SASEGT. This CDR3 region has 16 residues. CDR3 coding DNA: TGTGCCAGCAGTGAAGGGTCAAAGCGCTTGTTGGAGACCCAGTACTTC. Its protein is CASSEGSKRLLETQYF.

V is TRBV6-5 and J is TRBJ2-7; tentative D call: TRBD1 (6 bases). In germline, CDR1 is MNHEY, CDR2 SVGAGI. The ends were cut back, 2 bases at V and 5 bases at J, with 16 bases in the middle. This CDR3 has 15 amino acids. The chain's CDR3 is CASSYLTGIGDEQYF. CDR3 DNA: TGTGCCAGCAGTTACCTTACAGGGATTGGGGACGAGCAGTACTTC.

In nucleotides, the CDR3 is TGCAGCGTCCGGACAGGGAACACCATATATTTT. Protein sequence: CSVRTGNTIYF. This chain links TRBV29-1 with TRBJ1-3; 8 bases match TRBD1. Germline trimming cut 6 bases from V and 7 bases from J; bases unmatched to any gene: 2. CDR3 length equals 11 residues. Germline CDR1 SQVTM, CDR2 ANQGSEA.